The source of this TCR beta chain is a study of OX40 agonist ivuxolimab in advanced cancers. Overall study context: Averaging approximately 60 years in age, with a range of roughly 20 to 90, the cohort was about 85% male.

About this clone: Its antigen is currently unknown.

Study-wide points: CD8+ T cells were the subset that, on average, had more expanded clones than CD4+. Doses of 0.1 to 3.0 mg/kg were accompanied by clonal expansion of CD4+ and CD8+ blood T cells by week 6.

The CDR3 totals 13 residues. Trimming removed 1 base from V and 4 bases from J, with 5 bases in between. Per germline, CDR1 LNHDA and CDR2 SQIVND (reference sequence). This table comes from immunoSEQ multiplex PCR, and its TCRdb copy is limited to in-frame clones, with some not included. The sample has roughly 40,000 clones, approximately 80% seen once. J is TRBJ2-1 and V is TRBV19, with unresolved D. Source: CD4+ or CD8+ T cells sorted from blood, taken in a trial of the OX40 agonist ivuxolimab. This TCR came from an adult with an advanced solid tumor such as melanoma, head and neck, liver or kidney cancer. CDR3 in amino acids: CASSIGTYNEQFF. The CDR3 coding sequence is TGTGCCAGTAGTATAGGCACTTACAATGAGCAGTTCTTC.